This T cell receptor beta chain appears in the sequencing data of a study of shared T cell receptors in the human thymus. The germline V and J ends were trimmed by 4 bases and 0 bases, with 11 bases remaining between them. The CDR3 is 14 amino acids. CDR1 is SGHKS and CDR2 is YYEKEE in the germline V gene (reference sequence). Generated by immunoSEQ multiplex PCR, the TCRdb table keeps only in-frame clones and is missing some. Of hundreds of thousands of clones listed, roughly 88% are singletons. The same specimen was also included in a second study, on human thymus T cells.

The source of this sequence is a boy less than two years old with a congenital heart defect. Input material: thymocytes. The chain combines TRBV5-5 with TRBJ2-7; D is possibly TRBD1 (6 bases). The CDR3 region has the DNA TGTGCCAGCAGCCGACGGGACAACTCCTACGAGCAGTACTTC. It specifies CASSRRDNSYEQYF.